One sample yielded the 19 T cell receptor beta chains listed below, sequenced in a study of CD8 T cells in Susac syndrome. RNA amounts of about 0.5 to 1 ug underwent reverse transcription with random hexamers. TCRdb reprocessed the immunoSEQ multiplex PCR reads via MiXCR and lists one record per CDR3 protein. The sample carries tens of thousands of distinct CDR3 sequences, about 95% recorded once. The specimen sequenced was CD8+ T cells from PBMCs. The receptor source for this set is a human donor with Susac syndrome.

J is TRBJ2-3 and V is TRBV4-2; 9 nucleotides line up with TRBD2. The CDR3 length is 18 residues. Germline CDR1 reads LGHNA; CDR2 reads YNFKEQ. V lost 0 bases and J lost 0; bases outside the gene matches: 7. The CDR3 bases are TGTGCCAGCAGCCAAGAAAGGGGGCGGGGGGGTAGCACAGATACGCAGTATTTT. As protein: CASSQERGRGGSTDTQYF.

V gene TRBV20-1 combines with J gene TRBJ2-7; TRBD2 aligns across 8 bases. J was trimmed by 0 bases and V by 0 bases; bases with no gene match: 4. The CDR3 consists of 15 residues. Germline assignment: CDR1 DFQATT and CDR2 SNEGSKA (reference sequence). The chain's CDR3 is CSARDATSVSYEQYF. Here the CDR3 DNA reads TGCAGTGCTAGAGATGCGACTAGCGTCTCCTACGAGCAGTACTTC.

The gene calls are TRBV4-1 and TRBJ1-1; no reliable D call. The germline CDR1 and CDR2 sequences are MGHRA and YSYEKL. V lost 1 base and J lost 5, with 5 bases in between. The CDR3 runs to 12 residues. The chain's CDR3 is CASSQGLTEAFF. CDR3 DNA sequence: TGCGCCAGCAGCCAAGGTTTAACTGAAGCTTTCTTT.

This clonotype was picked up one time. The V and J genes are TRBV5-1 and TRBJ1-2, with unresolved D. The germline V and J ends were trimmed by 4 bases and 5 bases, with 21 bases remaining between them. The CDR3 has 16 residues. Looked up from germline, CDR1 is SGHRS and CDR2 is YFSETQ. The CDR3 nucleotides are TGCGCCAGCAGCCCGGACGGATCCCTCGACTTTTATGGCTACACCTTC. It codes for CASSPDGSLDFYGYTF. Complete variable domain (other parts from reference TRBV5-1 and TRBJ1-2): KAGVTQTPRYLIKTRGQQVTLSCSPISGHRSVSWYQQTPGQGLQFLFEYFSETQRNKGNFPGRFSGRQFSNSRSEMNVSTLELGDSALYLCASSPDGSLDFYGYTFGSGTRLTVV.

The V and J genes are TRBV5-1 and TRBJ2-1; 15 nucleotides line up with TRBD2. The CDR3 is made up of 17 amino acids. Germline CDR1 and CDR2: SGHRS and YFSETQ. J was trimmed by 9 bases and V by 4 bases; bases with no gene match: 11. The CDR3 loop is CASSQGLAGGLGGEQFF. The CDR3 coding sequence is TGCGCCAGCAGCCAGGGACTAGCGGGGGGCCTAGGGGGTGAGCAGTTCTTC.

The V and J genes are TRBV7-6 and TRBJ2-1, with no clear D. The CDR3 sequence is 13 residues long. CDR1 is SGHVS, CDR2 FNYEAQ, per germline. V lost 2 bases, J lost 8 bases, and 10 bases lay in between. The chain's CDR3 is CASSLMNLDEQFF. The CDR3 bases are TGTGCCAGCAGCTTAATGAATTTAGATGAGCAGTTCTTC.

The genes are TRBV20-1 and TRBJ2-7; tentatively, D is TRBD1 (7 bases). The CDR3 has 14 amino acids. Per the germline V gene, CDR1 is DFQATT and CDR2 is SNEGSKA (reference sequence). The V end was cut by 6 bases, the J end by 6 bases, with 21 bases between. The CDR3 region is CSATSTGRDGEQYF. As DNA, the CDR3 is TGCAGTGCCACCTCGACAGGGCGGGATGGCGAGCAGTACTTC.

The chain couples TRBV3-1 to TRBJ2-1; D perhaps matches TRBD2 (6 bases). V was trimmed by 0 bases and J by 5 bases, leaving 8 bases between them. From germline, CDR1 is LGHDT and CDR2 YNNKEL (reference sequence). The CDR3 spans 14 residues. CDR3 in amino acids: CASSQEAGDNEQFF. The DNA of the CDR3 is TGTGCCAGCAGCCAAGAAGCGGGCGACAATGAGCAGTTCTTC.

This chain connects TRBV20-1 to TRBJ2-2; possible D gene TRBD2, 5 bases. V shed 2 bases and J shed 0 bases, with 13 bases lying between them. This CDR3 region has 16 residues. Germline V gives CDR1 DFQATT, CDR2 SNEGSKA (reference sequence). The CDR3 DNA follows: TGCAGTGCTAGATTACGGGGATCCTCGAACACCGGGGAGCTGTTTTTT. The encoded protein is CSARLRGSSNTGELFF.

This clonotype was seen once. The gene calls are TRBV24-1 and TRBJ2-2, with 7 bases fitting TRBD1. Germline V lookup: CDR1 KGHDR, CDR2 SFDVKD. V dropped 4 bases and J dropped 2; count of bases not matched to a gene: 3. The CDR3 has 15 amino acids. Here the CDR3 reads CATSDAGGNTGELFF. The CDR3 DNA is TGTGCCACCAGTGACGCAGGGGGAAACACCGGGGAGCTGTTTTTT.

The CDR3 DNA sequence: TGCAGCGTTGGAGGCTCCTACGAGCAGTACTTC. Translating it yields CSVGGSYEQYF. The chain is built from TRBV29-1 and TRBJ2-7; D ambiguous. Germline V gene lookup returns CDR1 SQVTM and CDR2 ANQGSEA. CDR3 length: 11 residues. V gave up 4 bases and J gave up 0 bases, with 4 bases separating them.

This clonotype was detected once. The chain uses TRBV12-3 or TRBV12-4 and TRBJ1-5; D uncertain. The CDR3 is 12 residues long. V dropped 8 bases and J dropped 7 bases, with 12 bases sitting between them. CDR3 in amino acids: CASGPTGQPQHF. The CDR3 nucleotides read TGTGCCAGCGGACCAACGGGACAGCCCCAGCATTTT.

This rearrangement joins TRBV6-5 to TRBJ2-7; D gene uncertain. The CDR3 totals 14 residues. V lost 8 bases and J 0 bases, leaving 14 bases between the germline ends. Germline V gene lookup returns CDR1 MNHEY and CDR2 SVGAGI. The CDR3: CASSSGMSSYEQYF. CDR3 in DNA: TGTGCCAGCTCCAGTGGCATGAGCTCCTACGAGCAGTACTTC.

The rearrangement joins TRBV20-1 to TRBJ1-1; D is ambiguous. V lost 2 bases to trimming and J lost 5 bases, with 9 bases between them. CDR3 length equals 12 residues. Germline V lookup: CDR1 DFQATT, CDR2 SNEGSKA (reference sequence). This CDR3 reads CSARPYGTEAFF. The CDR3 nucleotides are TGCAGTGCTAGACCCTATGGGACTGAAGCTTTCTTT.

V and J are TRBV27 and TRBJ2-7, with 11 positions matching TRBD2. The CDR3 length is 14 residues. Germline V lookup: CDR1 MNHEY, CDR2 SMNVEV (reference sequence). The junction had 4 bases not matched to a gene; V was cut back by 5 bases and J by 4 bases. Here the CDR3 reads CASSLSGGEYEQYF. CDR3 bases: TGTGCCAGCAGTCTTAGCGGGGGGGAGTACGAGCAGTACTTC.

This chain links TRBV20-1 with TRBJ1-1, with D possibly being TRBD1 (6 bases). The CDR3 consists of 15 residues. V dropped 1 base and J dropped 7 bases, with 19 bases sitting between them. In germline, CDR1 is DFQATT, CDR2 SNEGSKA (reference sequence). This CDR3 reads CSARVSDRLRIEAFF. DNA of the CDR3: TGCAGTGCTAGAGTCTCAGACAGGTTGAGGATTGAAGCTTTCTTT.

The chain couples TRBV9 to TRBJ1-5; D not certain. V was clipped by 4 bases and J by 3 bases, with 8 bases between them. This CDR3 is 13 amino acids long. The germline CDR1 and CDR2 sequences are SGDLS and YYNGEE. The CDR3: CASSSDPNQPQHF. The DNA of the CDR3 is TGTGCCAGCAGCTCCGATCCCAATCAGCCCCAGCATTTT.

The CDR3 nucleotides read TGTGCCACCAGCAGAGAAAAGGGACAGGGTCAGACCCAGTACTTC. Protein: CATSREKGQGQTQYF. J is TRBJ2-5 and V is TRBV15; 9 positions agree with TRBD1. The CDR3 is 15 amino acids. Per germline, CDR1 LNHNV and CDR2 YYDKDF (reference sequence). The V gene end was trimmed by 0 bases and the J gene end by 6 bases; junction bases not matched to a gene: 5.

This chain links TRBV12-3 or TRBV12-4 with TRBJ1-2; a possible D gene is TRBD1 (6 bases). The CDR3 consists of 15 residues. Trimming removed 9 bases from V and 9 bases from J, with 26 bases in between. The CDR3 loop is CASALLQGGVGRYTF. For the CDR3, the DNA is TGTGCCAGTGCTTTATTACAGGGAGGTGTCGGGCGCTACACCTTC.